This TCR beta chain was obtained from a study of CD8 T cells in ankylosing spondylitis. TCRdb re-called the 5' RACE reads with MiXCR, one entry per CDR3 protein. This table has approximately 200,000 distinct CDR3 sequences, 9.5% to 15% appearing once. Broader study findings: In peripheral blood, disease-linked CD8+ clones occurred at relatively low frequencies. Certain motif variants had earlier been reported in reactive arthritis synovial fluid and blood. It appeared that ankylosing spondylitis blood was characterized by a TCR beta motif of several highly homologous variants. Disease-associated clones were reportedly significantly overrepresented in matched ankylosing spondylitis synovial fluid.

Notes on this clonotype: Its target is unknown.

Sequencing input: blood, either unsorted or a sorted T cell fraction (not recorded which). This TCR was recovered from a male donor with ankylosing spondylitis or in good health (not recorded which).

CDR3 DNA sequence: TGTGCCAGCAGCGAACTAGCGGGAGAGGGAGGCGGGGAGCTGTTTTTT. The encoded protein is CASSELAGEGGGELFF. This rearrangement joins TRBV9 to TRBJ2-2, with 11 nucleotides matching TRBD2. This CDR3 has 16 amino acids. Germline V lookup: CDR1 SGDLS, CDR2 YYNGEE. J was trimmed by 7 bases and V by 3 bases; bases with no gene match: 8.